This passage covers 16 T cell receptor beta chains from one sample sequenced in a study of sequential checkpoint blockade in melanoma. Clones were read by immunoSEQ multiplex PCR, and TCRdb kept only the in-frame ones, dropping some. The table has over 9,500 clones, roughly four fifths seen once. Treatment noted: randomized to nivolumab then ipilimumab (arm A) or the reverse (arm B). This specimen consisted of CD8+ T cells sorted from blood (inferred from file names), obtained from a patient given nivolumab and ipilimumab in sequence. These receptors were collected from a human donor with melanoma.

The rearrangement uses TRBV7-9 and TRBJ1-2; unclear D gene. From germline, CDR1 is SEHNR and CDR2 FQNEAQ (reference sequence). The ends were cut back, 1 base at V and 2 bases at J, with 17 bases in the middle. The CDR3 runs to 17 residues. The CDR3 sequence is CASSLEQTYTFNYGYTF. The CDR3 nucleotides read TGTGCCAGCAGCTTAGAACAGACATATACCTTCAACTATGGCTACACCTTC.

The genes are TRBV7-9 and TRBJ2-1, with D maybe TRBD2 (7 bases). Per germline, CDR1 SEHNR and CDR2 FQNEAQ (reference sequence). The CDR3 is 14 residues long. V was shortened by 3 bases and J by 8 bases, with 14 bases between the two germline ends. CDR3 sequence (DNA): TGTGCCAGCAGCTTGGGGGGGGGCCCAGATGAGCAGTTCTTC. Residues: CASSLGGGPDEQFF.

The chain combines TRBV28 with TRBJ2-5, with 11 bases that match TRBD2. V was pared by 2 bases and J by 0 bases, with 11 bases of the junction left unmatched. The CDR3 is made up of 19 amino acids. The germline CDR1 and CDR2 sequences are MDHEN and SYDVKM. The CDR3 sequence: CASSLRELAGDSYQETQYF. As DNA, the CDR3 is TGTGCCAGCAGTTTAAGAGAACTAGCGGGGGACTCGTACCAAGAGACCCAGTACTTC.

This clone appeared once. The CDR3 loop reads CASSTGENYGYTF. The CDR3 region has the DNA TGTGCCAGCAGTACAGGGGAAAACTATGGCTACACCTTC. The chain has TRBV9 and TRBJ1-2; 7 nucleotides align to TRBD1. V shed 5 bases, J shed 2 bases, and the junction held 3 bases outside the gene matches. This CDR3 is built from 13 residues. Per the germline V gene, CDR1 is SGDLS and CDR2 is YYNGEE.

The rearrangement links TRBV9 to TRBJ2-2, with D tentatively TRBD1 (5 bases). This CDR3 contains 15 residues. Germline lookup yields CDR1 SGDLS and CDR2 YYNGEE. Trimming removed 0 bases at V and 4 bases at J, with 10 bases between. The DNA for the CDR3 is TGTGCCAGCAGCGTAGCAGGGTCAAGCACCGGGGAGCTGTTTTTT. Its protein is CASSVAGSSTGELFF.

The chain joins TRBV28 to TRBJ2-5, with 10 nucleotides matching TRBD2. Germline V gene data show CDR1 as MDHEN and CDR2 as SYDVKM. V dropped 5 bases and J dropped 0; count of bases not matched to a gene: 6. This CDR3 comprises 16 residues. CDR3 in amino acids: CASSPATSGYQETQYF. The CDR3 nucleotides read TGTGCCAGCAGTCCAGCGACTAGCGGGTACCAAGAGACCCAGTACTTC. The variable domain in full, completed from reference TRBV28 and TRBJ2-5, reads DVKVTQSSRYLVKRTGEKVFLECVQDMDHENMFWYRQDPGLGLRLIYFSYDVKMKEKGDIPEGYSVSREKKERFSLILESASTNQTSMYLCASSPATSGYQETQYFGPGTRLLVL.

The J gene is TRBJ2-3, the V gene TRBV27; 8 bases map to TRBD2. The V and J ends lost 2 bases and 5 bases, in that order; junction bases with no gene match: 6. The CDR3 sequence is 15 residues long. In germline, CDR1 is MNHEY, CDR2 SMNVEV (reference sequence). CDR3 amino acids: CASSLALAVGDTQYF. CDR3 coding DNA: TGTGCCAGCAGTTTAGCACTAGCGGTGGGAGATACGCAGTATTTT.

This rearrangement joins TRBV5-1 to TRBJ1-4; D call uncertain. The V and J ends lost 0 bases and 2 bases respectively, with 20 bases between them. The CDR3 runs to 19 residues. CDR1 is SGHRS and CDR2 is YFSETQ in the germline V gene. In DNA, the CDR3 is TGCGCCAGCAGCTTGGCCGGTTGGTCGAGCCGGTCGACTAATGAAAAACTGTTTTTT. Amino acid sequence: CASSLAGWSSRSTNEKLFF.

The chain recombines TRBV19 with TRBJ2-7; possibly TRBD2 for D (5 bases). Germline-derived CDR1 and CDR2 are LNHDA and SQIVND (reference sequence). V was pared by 1 base and J by 0 bases, with 10 bases between. The CDR3 runs 15 residues. CDR3 residues: CASSIGGDSSYEQYF. The CDR3 DNA is TGTGCCAGTAGTATAGGGGGAGATTCCTCCTACGAGCAGTACTTC.

V and J are TRBV5-6 and TRBJ2-1; 12 positions agree with TRBD1. The junction had 8 bases not matched to a gene; V was cut back by 5 bases and J by 8 bases. This CDR3 region has 15 residues. The germline V gene has CDR1 SGHDT and CDR2 YYEEEE. The CDR3 nucleotides are TGTGCCAGCAGTCCAGGAGGGACAGGGGGCCATGAGCAGTTCTTC. Translated, it gives CASSPGGTGGHEQFF.

The V call is TRBV30, the J call TRBJ1-2; TRBD1 matches at 8 bases. The CDR3 is made up of 14 amino acids. J was trimmed by 8 bases and V by 3 bases; bases with no gene match: 11. Germline loops: CDR1 GTSNPN, CDR2 SVGIG (reference sequence). In DNA, the CDR3 is TGTGCCTGGAGCCCCGGACAGGGCACCAGGGGCTACACCTTC. This sequence encodes CAWSPGQGTRGYTF.

This clone was detected a few times. The rearrangement joins TRBV5-6 to TRBJ1-5; tentative D call: TRBD1 (6 bases). This CDR3 has 19 amino acids. Germline values: CDR1 SGHDT, CDR2 YYEEEE. The germline V and J ends were trimmed by 0 bases and 2 bases, with 21 bases remaining between them. The CDR3 DNA reads TGTGCCAGCAGCTTGGCGGGGGGAGGACAGCCCTTTGGCAATCAGCCCCAGCATTTT. This codes for CASSLAGGGQPFGNQPQHF.

The rearrangement uses TRBV5-5 and TRBJ1-1, with 8 bases aligning to TRBD1. Germline V gives CDR1 SGHKS, CDR2 YYEKEE (reference sequence). The CDR3 contains 15 residues. V gave up 3 bases and J gave up 4 bases; unmatched junction bases: 8. The CDR3, as DNA: TGTGCCAGCAGCTCCTCGGACAGGGAGCGCACTGAAGCTTTCTTT. It is translated as CASSSSDRERTEAFF. Supplemented by reference TRBV5-5 and TRBJ1-1, the full variable domain reads DAGVTQSPTHLIKTRGQQVTLRCSPISGHKSVSWYQQVLGQGPQFIFQYYEKEERGRGNFPDRFSARQFPNYSSELNVNALLLGDSALYLCASSSSDRERTEAFFGQGTRLTVV.

The chain uses TRBV6-1 and TRBJ2-7, with TRBD1 identical over 10 bases. Per germline, CDR1 MNHNS and CDR2 SASEGT. V dropped 9 bases and J dropped 1; count of bases not matched to a gene: 6. This CDR3 region has 14 residues. The CDR3 nucleotides are TGTGCCAGTAGGGACAGGGGAGGGTCCTACGAGCAGTACTTC. It specifies CASRDRGGSYEQYF.

The V and J genes are TRBV27 and TRBJ2-7, with D possibly matching TRBD1 (6 bases). V was trimmed by 5 bases and J by 3 bases, leaving 17 bases between them. CDR1 and CDR2 from the germline V gene are MNHEY and SMNVEV (reference sequence). The CDR3 has 15 residues. The CDR3 is CASSPLPGQDYEQYF. Written as DNA, the CDR3 is TGTGCCAGCAGTCCTCTTCCGGGACAAGACTACGAGCAGTACTTC.

The V and J genes are TRBV2 and TRBJ2-6; D possibly corresponds to TRBD1 (6 bases). This CDR3 has 15 amino acids. Deletions cut 9 bases from V and 4 bases from J, with 16 bases between. Per germline, CDR1 SNHLY and CDR2 FYNNEI. CDR3 in DNA: TGTGCCAGTGCCTCGCAGGGGACCGGGGCCAACGTCCTGACTTTC. It is translated as CASASQGTGANVLTF.